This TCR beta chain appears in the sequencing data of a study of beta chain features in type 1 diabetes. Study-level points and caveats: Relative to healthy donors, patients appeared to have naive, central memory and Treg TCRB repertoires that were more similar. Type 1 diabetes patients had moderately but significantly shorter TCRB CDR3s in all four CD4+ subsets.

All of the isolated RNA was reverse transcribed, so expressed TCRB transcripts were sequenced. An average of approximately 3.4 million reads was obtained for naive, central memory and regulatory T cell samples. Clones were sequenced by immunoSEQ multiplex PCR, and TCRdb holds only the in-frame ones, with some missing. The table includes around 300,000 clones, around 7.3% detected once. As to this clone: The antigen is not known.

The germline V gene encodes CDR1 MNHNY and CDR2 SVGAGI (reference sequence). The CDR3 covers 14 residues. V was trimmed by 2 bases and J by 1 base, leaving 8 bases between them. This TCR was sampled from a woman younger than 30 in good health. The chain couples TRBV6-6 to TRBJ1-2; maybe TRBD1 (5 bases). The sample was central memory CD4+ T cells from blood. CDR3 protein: CASSYRGRNYGYTF. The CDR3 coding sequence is TGTGCCAGCAGTTACAGGGGCCGTAACTATGGCTACACCTTC.